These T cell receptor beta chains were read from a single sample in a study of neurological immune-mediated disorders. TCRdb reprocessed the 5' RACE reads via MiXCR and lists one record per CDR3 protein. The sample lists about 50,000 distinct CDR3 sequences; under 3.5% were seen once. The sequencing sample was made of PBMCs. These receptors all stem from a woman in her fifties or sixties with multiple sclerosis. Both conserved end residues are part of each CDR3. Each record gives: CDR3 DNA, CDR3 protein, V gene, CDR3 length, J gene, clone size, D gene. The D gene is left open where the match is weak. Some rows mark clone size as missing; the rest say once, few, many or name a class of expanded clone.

CDR3 DNA: TGTGCCAGCAGTTCGTTGACAGGGGGTGGAAACACCATATATTTT
CDR3 protein: CASSSLTGGGNTIYF
V gene: TRBV12-3/TRBV12-4
CDR3 length: 15
J gene: TRBJ1-3
clone size: many
D gene: TRBD1

CDR3 DNA: TGTGCCAGCAGCGGGTGGGGGGTGACAGATACGCAGTATTTT
CDR3 protein: CASSGWGVTDTQYF
V gene: TRBV12-3/TRBV12-4
CDR3 length: 14
J gene: TRBJ2-3
clone size: many
D gene: NA

CDR3 DNA: TGCGCCAGCAGCTCGACTAGCGGGGGAGCCTTATTTGATGAGCAGTTCTTC
CDR3 protein: CASSSTSGGALFDEQFF
V gene: TRBV5-1
CDR3 length: 17
J gene: TRBJ2-1
clone size: many
D gene: TRBD2

CDR3 DNA: TGTGCCAGCAGCGTAGCGGGGCGGGAGAGCACAGATACGCAGTATTTT
CDR3 protein: CASSVAGRESTDTQYF
V gene: TRBV9
CDR3 length: 16
J gene: TRBJ2-3
clone size: many
D gene: TRBD2

CDR3 DNA: TGTGCCAGCAGTGAATTGGATACGCAGTATTTT
CDR3 protein: CASSELDTQYF
V gene: TRBV6-1
CDR3 length: 11
J gene: TRBJ2-3
clone size: many
D gene: NA

CDR3 DNA: TGTGCCAGCAGTAAGGGGGGTGGGGGGACTGAAGCTTTCTTT
CDR3 protein: CASSKGGGGTEAFF
V gene: TRBV6-5
CDR3 length: 14
J gene: TRBJ1-1
clone size: many
D gene: NA

CDR3 DNA: TGCAGTGCTAGTGGCCCCGGGGGACTAGCGGGAGGGCCGACAGATACGCAGTATTTT
CDR3 protein: CSASGPGGLAGGPTDTQYF
V gene: TRBV20-1
CDR3 length: 19
J gene: TRBJ2-3
clone size: few
D gene: TRBD2

CDR3 DNA: TGCAGTGCTAAAGTTAGCGGGGGGCGGGACACCGGGGAGCTGTTTTTT
CDR3 protein: CSAKVSGGRDTGELFF
V gene: TRBV20-1
CDR3 length: 16
J gene: TRBJ2-2
clone size: many
D gene: TRBD2

CDR3 DNA: TGTGCCACCAGAGGACAGGACAACACCGGGGAGCTGTTTTTT
CDR3 protein: CATRGQDNTGELFF
V gene: TRBV24-1
CDR3 length: 14
J gene: TRBJ2-2
clone size: many
D gene: TRBD1

CDR3 DNA: TGCGCCAGCAGTCCTGACGGAGGGAGCGGACAGCCCCAGCATTTT
CDR3 protein: CASSPDGGSGQPQHF
V gene: TRBV5-1
CDR3 length: 15
J gene: TRBJ1-5
clone size: many
D gene: NA

CDR3 DNA: TGCAGTGCTAGAGGGGGGCAGAACACTGAAGCTTTCTTT
CDR3 protein: CSARGGQNTEAFF
V gene: TRBV20-1
CDR3 length: 13
J gene: TRBJ1-1
clone size: many
D gene: NA

CDR3 DNA: TGTGCCAGCAGCGTAGACACTAACACCGGGGAGCTGTTTTTT
CDR3 protein: CASSVDTNTGELFF
V gene: TRBV9
CDR3 length: 14
J gene: TRBJ2-2
clone size: many
D gene: NA

CDR3 DNA: TGCAGTGCTAGTCCCAGCGGCCACAATGAGCAGTTCTTC
CDR3 protein: CSASPSGHNEQFF
V gene: TRBV20-1
CDR3 length: 13
J gene: TRBJ2-1
clone size: many
D gene: NA

CDR3 DNA: TGTGCCAGCAGTGCACTGGACAGTCTATCCGGGGAGCTGTTTTTT
CDR3 protein: CASSALDSLSGELFF
V gene: TRBV12-3/TRBV12-4
CDR3 length: 15
J gene: TRBJ2-2
clone size: many
D gene: NA

CDR3 DNA: TGCAGTGCTAGGGCCTCAGAGACCCAGTACTTC
CDR3 protein: CSARASETQYF
V gene: TRBV20-1
CDR3 length: 11
J gene: TRBJ2-5
clone size: many
D gene: NA

CDR3 DNA: TGTGCCAGCAGCGGACGACTAGCGGGGGGGAACTACAATGAGCAGTTCTTC
CDR3 protein: CASSGRLAGGNYNEQFF
V gene: TRBV7-8
CDR3 length: 17
J gene: TRBJ2-1
clone size: many
D gene: TRBD2

CDR3 DNA: TGTGCCAGCAGCCAAGTGGCGGGGGCAGACACCGGGGAGCTGTTTTTT
CDR3 protein: CASSQVAGADTGELFF
V gene: TRBV3-1
CDR3 length: 16
J gene: TRBJ2-2
clone size: many
D gene: NA

CDR3 DNA: TGCAGTTCCCAACGAGGGGACACTGAAGCTTTCTTT
CDR3 protein: CSSQRGDTEAFF
V gene: TRBV20-1
CDR3 length: 12
J gene: TRBJ1-1
clone size: many
D gene: NA

CDR3 DNA: TGTGCCAGCACCACGTTTCAGGTGAATGAGCAGTTCTTC
CDR3 protein: CASTTFQVNEQFF
V gene: TRBV5-5
CDR3 length: 13
J gene: TRBJ2-1
clone size: many
D gene: NA

CDR3 DNA: TGTGCCAGCAGTCGGGAGGCTAGCGGGAGCAATGAGCAGTTCTTC
CDR3 protein: CASSREASGSNEQFF
V gene: TRBV5-4
CDR3 length: 15
J gene: TRBJ2-1
clone size: many
D gene: TRBD2

CDR3 DNA: TGTGCCAGCTCGCCTCCGGGACAGCTTAGCCACGAGCAGTACTTC
CDR3 protein: CASSPPGQLSHEQYF
V gene: TRBV18
CDR3 length: 15
J gene: TRBJ2-7
clone size: NA
D gene: TRBD1

CDR3 DNA: TGTGCCAGCAGAGACTGTCCCAGGGGATCATGCACGCAGTATTTT
CDR3 protein: CASRDCPRGSCTQYF
V gene: TRBV6-6
CDR3 length: 15
J gene: TRBJ2-3
clone size: many
D gene: NA

CDR3 DNA: TGCGCCAGCAGCTTGGGTCGGGAGAACCCGAACACTGAAGCTTTCTTT
CDR3 protein: CASSLGRENPNTEAFF
V gene: TRBV5-1
CDR3 length: 16
J gene: TRBJ1-1
clone size: many
D gene: NA

CDR3 DNA: TGTGCCAGCAGCTTAGAGAGTGGAACTGAAGCTTTCTTT
CDR3 protein: CASSLESGTEAFF
V gene: TRBV7-9
CDR3 length: 13
J gene: TRBJ1-1
clone size: many
D gene: NA

CDR3 DNA: TGCGCCAGCAGCCCTATGGGGGACAGCTACGAGCAGTACTTC
CDR3 protein: CASSPMGDSYEQYF
V gene: TRBV5-1
CDR3 length: 14
J gene: TRBJ2-7
clone size: many
D gene: TRBD1

CDR3 DNA: TGTGCCAGCAGTGTAAAAGAGACCCAGTACTTC
CDR3 protein: CASSVKETQYF
V gene: TRBV2
CDR3 length: 11
J gene: TRBJ2-5
clone size: many
D gene: NA

CDR3 DNA: TGTGCCAGCAGCTCTCCTGTCAGGGGGCGTCTTCAAGAGACCCAGTACTTC
CDR3 protein: CASSSPVRGRLQETQYF
V gene: TRBV7-3
CDR3 length: 17
J gene: TRBJ2-5
clone size: many
D gene: TRBD1

CDR3 DNA: TGCGCCAGCAGCCCCAGACAGCACCAAGAGACCCAGTACTTC
CDR3 protein: CASSPRQHQETQYF
V gene: TRBV4-1
CDR3 length: 14
J gene: TRBJ2-5
clone size: many
D gene: NA

CDR3 DNA: TGTGCCAGCAGCCCCTTTTCCTCCACTACCGCGAACACCGGGGAGCTGTTTTTT
CDR3 protein: CASSPFSSTTANTGELFF
V gene: TRBV7-2
CDR3 length: 18
J gene: TRBJ2-2
clone size: NA
D gene: NA

CDR3 DNA: TGCAGTGCACAGCGGGAGGAGGCCTGGGGGTACTTC
CDR3 protein: CSAQREEAWGYF
V gene: TRBV20-1
CDR3 length: 12
J gene: TRBJ2-7
clone size: many
D gene: TRBD2

CDR3 DNA: TGCAGTGCTATCCGGGAGACCCAGTACTTC
CDR3 protein: CSAIRETQYF
V gene: TRBV20-1
CDR3 length: 10
J gene: TRBJ2-5
clone size: many
D gene: NA

CDR3 DNA: TGTGCCAGCAGTTATCGACAGGGTCAAGGCGGGGAGCTGTTTTTT
CDR3 protein: CASSYRQGQGGELFF
V gene: TRBV6-5
CDR3 length: 15
J gene: TRBJ2-2
clone size: many
D gene: TRBD1

CDR3 DNA: TGTGCCAGCAGAGGACAGGGGACCTATAATTCACCCCTCCACTTT
CDR3 protein: CASRGQGTYNSPLHF
V gene: TRBV6-1
CDR3 length: 15
J gene: TRBJ1-6
clone size: many
D gene: TRBD1

CDR3 DNA: TGTGCCAGCAGCTTAGCGCCGGGACTAGCGGATACCGGGGAGCTGTTTTTT
CDR3 protein: CASSLAPGLADTGELFF
V gene: TRBV7-8
CDR3 length: 17
J gene: TRBJ2-2
clone size: many
D gene: TRBD2

CDR3 DNA: TGTGCCAGCAGCTTTAGCGGGGACGGCTCCTACAATGAGCAGTTCTTC
CDR3 protein: CASSFSGDGSYNEQFF
V gene: TRBV7-2
CDR3 length: 16
J gene: TRBJ2-1
clone size: many
D gene: TRBD2

CDR3 DNA: TGTGCCAGCTCACCGAGACAGGGCTTGGAGGCTGAAGCTTTCTTT
CDR3 protein: CASSPRQGLEAEAFF
V gene: TRBV18
CDR3 length: 15
J gene: TRBJ1-1
clone size: many
D gene: TRBD1

CDR3 DNA: TGTGCCAGCAGCGCGAGTAGCGGGGGGCTTCAAGAGACCCAGTACTTC
CDR3 protein: CASSASSGGLQETQYF
V gene: TRBV9
CDR3 length: 16
J gene: TRBJ2-5
clone size: many
D gene: TRBD2

CDR3 DNA: TGCAGTGCCAGTAGATCAGGGGGCTACGAGCAGTACTTC
CDR3 protein: CSASRSGGYEQYF
V gene: TRBV20-1
CDR3 length: 13
J gene: TRBJ2-7
clone size: NA
D gene: TRBD1

CDR3 DNA: TGTGCCGCATGGACAGGGGGTTATCAAGAGACCCAGTACTTC
CDR3 protein: CAAWTGGYQETQYF
V gene: TRBV10-3
CDR3 length: 14
J gene: TRBJ2-5
clone size: many
D gene: TRBD1

CDR3 DNA: TGCGCCAGCAGCAACGGGACAAATCTTCATGGCTACACCTTC
CDR3 protein: CASSNGTNLHGYTF
V gene: TRBV5-1
CDR3 length: 14
J gene: TRBJ1-2
clone size: many
D gene: NA

CDR3 DNA: TGTGCCAGCAGCCCCCTGGGACAGCCCTACAATGAGCAGTTCTTC
CDR3 protein: CASSPLGQPYNEQFF
V gene: TRBV7-2
CDR3 length: 15
J gene: TRBJ2-1
clone size: many
D gene: TRBD1

CDR3 DNA: TGTGCCAGCAGCTTTAGCCCCCTCCAGCGGGGGGGCGCCTACAATGAGCAGTTCTTC
CDR3 protein: CASSFSPLQRGGAYNEQFF
V gene: TRBV11-2
CDR3 length: 19
J gene: TRBJ2-1
clone size: many
D gene: TRBD2

CDR3 DNA: TGCAGTGCTATAGGGGGGGACCCTGGCAATCAGCCCCAGCATTTT
CDR3 protein: CSAIGGDPGNQPQHF
V gene: TRBV20-1
CDR3 length: 15
J gene: TRBJ1-5
clone size: many
D gene: NA

CDR3 DNA: TGTGCCAGCAGCCCCAGACAGGGGACAATCTCTGGGGCCAACGTCCTGACTTTC
CDR3 protein: CASSPRQGTISGANVLTF
V gene: TRBV27
CDR3 length: 18
J gene: TRBJ2-6
clone size: many
D gene: TRBD1

CDR3 DNA: TGCAGTGCTAGAGATCCAGGGAGAACACAAGAGACCCAGTACTTC
CDR3 protein: CSARDPGRTQETQYF
V gene: TRBV20-1
CDR3 length: 15
J gene: TRBJ2-5
clone size: many
D gene: NA

CDR3 DNA: TGCGCCAGCAGCCGAGACGCGGCGAACACTGAAGCTTTCTTT
CDR3 protein: CASSRDAANTEAFF
V gene: TRBV5-1
CDR3 length: 14
J gene: TRBJ1-1
clone size: many
D gene: NA